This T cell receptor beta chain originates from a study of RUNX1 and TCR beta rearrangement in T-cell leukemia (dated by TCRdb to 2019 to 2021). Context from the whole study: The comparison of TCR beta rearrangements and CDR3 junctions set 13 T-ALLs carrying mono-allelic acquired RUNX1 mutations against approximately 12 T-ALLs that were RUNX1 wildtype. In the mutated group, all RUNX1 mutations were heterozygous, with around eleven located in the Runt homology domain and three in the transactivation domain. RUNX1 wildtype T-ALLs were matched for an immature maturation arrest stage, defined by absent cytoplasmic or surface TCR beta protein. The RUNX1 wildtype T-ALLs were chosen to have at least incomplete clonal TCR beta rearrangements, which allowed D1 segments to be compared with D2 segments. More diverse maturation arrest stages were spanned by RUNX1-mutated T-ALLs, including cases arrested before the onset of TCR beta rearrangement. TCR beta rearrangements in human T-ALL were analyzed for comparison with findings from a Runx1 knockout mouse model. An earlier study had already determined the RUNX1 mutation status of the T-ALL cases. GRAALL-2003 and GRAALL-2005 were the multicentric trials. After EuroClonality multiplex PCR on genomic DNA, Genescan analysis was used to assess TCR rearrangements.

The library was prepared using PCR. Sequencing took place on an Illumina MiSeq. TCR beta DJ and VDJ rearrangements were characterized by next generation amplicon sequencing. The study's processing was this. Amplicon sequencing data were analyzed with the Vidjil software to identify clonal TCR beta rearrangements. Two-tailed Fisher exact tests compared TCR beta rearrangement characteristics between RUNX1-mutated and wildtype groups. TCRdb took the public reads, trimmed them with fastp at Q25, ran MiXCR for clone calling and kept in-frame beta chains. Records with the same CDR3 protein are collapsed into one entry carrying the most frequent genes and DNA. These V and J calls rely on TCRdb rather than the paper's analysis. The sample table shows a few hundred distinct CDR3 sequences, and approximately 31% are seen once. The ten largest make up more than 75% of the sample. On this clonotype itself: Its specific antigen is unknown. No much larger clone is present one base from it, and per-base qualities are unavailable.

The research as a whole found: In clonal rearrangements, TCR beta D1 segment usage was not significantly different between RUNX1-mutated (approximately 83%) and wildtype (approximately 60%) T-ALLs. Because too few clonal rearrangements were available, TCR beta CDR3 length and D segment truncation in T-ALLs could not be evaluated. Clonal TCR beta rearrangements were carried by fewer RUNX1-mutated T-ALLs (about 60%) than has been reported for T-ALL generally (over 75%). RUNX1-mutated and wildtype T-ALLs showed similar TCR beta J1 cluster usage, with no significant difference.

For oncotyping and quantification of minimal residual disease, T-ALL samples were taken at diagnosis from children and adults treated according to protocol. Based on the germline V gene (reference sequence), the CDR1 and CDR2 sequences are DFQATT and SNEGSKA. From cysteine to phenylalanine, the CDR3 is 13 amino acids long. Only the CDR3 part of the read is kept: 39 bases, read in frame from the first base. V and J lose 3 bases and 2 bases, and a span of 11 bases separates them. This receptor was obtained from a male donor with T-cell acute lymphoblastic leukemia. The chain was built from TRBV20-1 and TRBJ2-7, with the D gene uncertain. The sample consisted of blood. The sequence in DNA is TGCAGTGCTAGTGCCGACCCTACCTACGAGCAGTACTTC. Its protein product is CSASADPTYEQYF.